This TCR beta chain is drawn from a study of vaccination and CD4 T cells after COVID-19. Treatment meaning: roughly ten-day PBMC culture with coronavirus spike peptide pools or control peptides (ViraFEST assay). V shed 5 bases and J shed 0 bases, with 8 bases lying between them. The CDR3 is 14 residues long. Germline loops: CDR1 SGHTA, CDR2 FQGNSA. A note on this clonotype: Its cognate antigen is unknown.

Study conclusions and caveats: Median reactive clonotypes, those recognizing SARS-CoV-2, rose from about 22 to 38, not significantly.

An Oncomine TCR Beta short-read assay was used to sequence the DNA from cultured CD4+ T cells. TCRdb recomputed calls from the PCR reads with MiXCR, one row per CDR3 protein. The data hold 10,000 to 15,000 distinct CDR3 sequences, with around four fifths observed a single time. V and J are TRBV7-2 and TRBJ2-4; D not resolved. The sequence came from a human donor who received a COVID-19 vaccine. Here the sequenced sample was CD4+ T cells from blood, cultured in vitro, taken after SARS-CoV-2 vaccination. The CDR3 nucleotides are TGTGCCAGCAGCCCCGATGTAGCCAAAAACATTCAGTACTTC. It encodes CASSPDVAKNIQYF.